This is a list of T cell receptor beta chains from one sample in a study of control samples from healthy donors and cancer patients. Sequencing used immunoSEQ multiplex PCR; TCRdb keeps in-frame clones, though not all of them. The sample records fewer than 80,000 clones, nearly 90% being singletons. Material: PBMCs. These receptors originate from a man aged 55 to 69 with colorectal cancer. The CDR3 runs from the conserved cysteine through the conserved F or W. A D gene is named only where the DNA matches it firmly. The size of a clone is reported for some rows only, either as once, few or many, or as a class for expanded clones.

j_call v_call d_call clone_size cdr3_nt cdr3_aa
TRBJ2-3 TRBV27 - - TGTGCCAGCAGTTTAGGGCATACGCAGTATTTT CASSLGHTQYF
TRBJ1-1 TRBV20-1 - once TGCATTTACGACAGGAACACTGAAGCTTTCTTT CIYDRNTEAFF
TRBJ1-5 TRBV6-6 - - TGTGCCAGCAGTTCCCTCAATAGCAATCAGCCCCAGCATTTT CASSSLNSNQPQHF
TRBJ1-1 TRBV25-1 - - TGTGCCAGCAGTCTGGAGAACACTGAAGCTTTCTTT CASSLENTEAFF
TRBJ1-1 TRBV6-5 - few TGTGCCAGCAGTCGAGGGGGAGGGAACACTGAAGCTTTCTTT CASSRGGGNTEAFF
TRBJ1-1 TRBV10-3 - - TGTGCCATCAGTTCAGCAGTGAACACTGAAGCTTTCTTT CAISSAVNTEAFF
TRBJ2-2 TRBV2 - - TGTGCCAGCAGTCAAACAGAGAACACCGGGGAGCTGTTTTTT CASSQTENTGELFF
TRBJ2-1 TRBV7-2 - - TGTGCCAGCAGCAATCAACCGAGGAGGTCCTACAATGAGCAGTTCTTC CASSNQPRRSYNEQFF
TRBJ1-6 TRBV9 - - TGTGCCAGCAGCGTACAGGGTTTTGATTCACCCCTCCACTTT CASSVQGFDSPLHF
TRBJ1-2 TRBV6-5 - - TGTGCCAGCAGTTACTCGTCCGGGGGTGGTGGCTACACCTTC CASSYSSGGGGYTF
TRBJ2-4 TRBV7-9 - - TGTGCCAGCAGCTTAGTGGGGGGTTTAGCCAAAAACATTCAGTACTTC CASSLVGGLAKNIQYF
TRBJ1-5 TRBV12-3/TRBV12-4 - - TGTGCCAGCAGTTTAGGGACCCATCAGCCCCAGCATTTT CASSLGTHQPQHF
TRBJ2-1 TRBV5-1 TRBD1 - TGCGCCAGCAGCAGAATACCGGGACAGGGGGAGGCCAATGAGCAGTTCTTC CASSRIPGQGEANEQFF
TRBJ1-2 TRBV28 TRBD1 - TGTGCCAGCACTCTCGACAGGGTGCATGGCTACACCTTC CASTLDRVHGYTF
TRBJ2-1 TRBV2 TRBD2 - TGTGCCAGCAGGGGCGGGGGGTGGTACAATGAGCAGTTCTTC CASRGGGWYNEQFF
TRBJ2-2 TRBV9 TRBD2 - TGTGCCAGCAGCGTAGAACTCAAGCGGGGCACCGGGGAGCTGTTTTTT CASSVELKRGTGELFF
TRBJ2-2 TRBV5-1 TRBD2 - TGCGCCAGCAACATAGCGGGGGCGGCCGGGGAGCTGTTTTTT CASNIAGAAGELFF